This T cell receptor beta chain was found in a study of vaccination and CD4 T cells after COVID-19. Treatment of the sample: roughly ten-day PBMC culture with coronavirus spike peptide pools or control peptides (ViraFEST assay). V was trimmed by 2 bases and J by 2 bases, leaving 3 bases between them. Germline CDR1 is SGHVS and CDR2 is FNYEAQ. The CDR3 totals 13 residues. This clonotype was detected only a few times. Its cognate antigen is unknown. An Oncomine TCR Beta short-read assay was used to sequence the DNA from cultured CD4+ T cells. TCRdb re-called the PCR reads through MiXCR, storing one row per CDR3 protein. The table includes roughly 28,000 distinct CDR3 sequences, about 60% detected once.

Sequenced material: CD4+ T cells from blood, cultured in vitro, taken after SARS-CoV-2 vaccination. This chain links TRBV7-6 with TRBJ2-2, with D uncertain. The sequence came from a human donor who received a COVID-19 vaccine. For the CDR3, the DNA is TGTGCCAGCAGCTTAACTAACACCGGGGAGCTGTTTTTT. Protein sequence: CASSLTNTGELFF.